Below are 12 T cell receptor beta chains sequenced from a single sample in a study of blood T cell repertoires in COVID-19. Profiled with immunoSEQ multiplex PCR; TCRdb holds only in-frame clones, not every one. The table includes roughly 430,000 clones, approximately 91% detected once. Input material: PBMCs or T cells enriched from blood (not recorded which). The receptors were sampled from a woman aged 40 to 50 with acute COVID-19.

This clone came up a few times. This chain connects TRBV2 to TRBJ1-6; D remains unclear. V lost 2 bases to trimming and J lost 10 bases, with 15 bases between them. The V gene's germline CDR1 is SNHLY and CDR2 FYNNEI. This CDR3 has 15 residues. The DNA for the CDR3 is TGTGCCAGCAGTGAAATAGTGGGAGGCGCGTCACCCCTCCACTTT. Its protein product is CASSEIVGGASPLHF.

The rearrangement joins TRBV7-2 to TRBJ1-3; a possible D gene is TRBD1 (5 bases). CDR1 is SGHTA, CDR2 FQGNSA, per germline. CDR3 size: 15 residues. Trimming took off 5 bases at V and 0 bases at J, with 11 bases between the two ends. The CDR3 bases are TGTGCCAGCAGCCTGACAGACAGCTCTGGAAACACCATATATTTT. Protein product: CASSLTDSSGNTIYF.

A few counts support this clone. The rearrangement links TRBV13 to TRBJ2-7; 7 bases agree with TRBD1. Germline V gives CDR1 PRHDT, CDR2 FYEKMQ (reference sequence). This CDR3 spans 14 amino acids. Trimming cost V 4 bases and J 3 bases; bases outside gene matches: 6. CDR3 sequence: CASSSGTAYYEQYF. CDR3 bases: TGTGCCAGCAGCTCCGGGACAGCCTACTACGAGCAGTACTTC.

This clone appeared once. This chain links TRBV2 with TRBJ2-1; D gene uncertain. The germline V gene encodes CDR1 SNHLY and CDR2 FYNNEI. This CDR3 has 14 residues. Between the trimmed V and J ends, which lost 6 bases and 4 bases, there was a span of 13 bases. CDR3 nucleotides: TGTGCCAGCAGCCCGCCCCAGACATACAATGAGCAGTTCTTC. Residues: CASSPPQTYNEQFF.

This sequence joins TRBV7-9 and TRBJ2-7; TRBD1 is a possible D gene (6 bases). V was cut by 4 bases and J by 2 bases, with 12 bases left in between. This CDR3 comprises 14 residues. CDR1 is SEHNR, CDR2 FQNEAQ, per germline (reference sequence). In DNA form, the CDR3 reads TGTGCCAGCAGCTCCCGACAGGCCGCCTACGAGCAGTACTTC. Protein sequence: CASSSRQAAYEQYF.

This clone was detected a few times. The V gene is TRBV2, the J gene TRBJ1-4; 7 bases line up with TRBD1. The germline V gene has CDR1 SNHLY and CDR2 FYNNEI. The CDR3 consists of 14 residues. The V gene end was trimmed by 6 bases and the J gene end by 4 bases; junction bases not matched to a gene: 5. CDR3 residues: CASRLTGINEKLFF. In DNA form, the CDR3 reads TGTGCCAGCAGGCTGACAGGGATTAATGAAAAACTGTTTTTT.

This clone was recorded a few times. V and J are TRBV15 and TRBJ1-6, with D perhaps TRBD1 (6 bases). Germline V CDR1 and CDR2: LNHNV, YYDKDF (reference sequence). V was pared by 7 bases and J by 8 bases, with 18 bases between. The CDR3 has 15 amino acids. Written as DNA, the CDR3 is TGTGCCACCACGGCCTACAGGGATGGGGATTCACCCCTCCACTTT. Its translation is CATTAYRDGDSPLHF.

V and J are TRBV6-5 and TRBJ2-1; TRBD1 agrees at 7 bases. The V gene's germline CDR1 is MNHEY and CDR2 SVGAGI. The junction had 11 bases not matched to a gene; V was cut back by 4 bases and J by 8 bases. This CDR3 region has 15 residues. CDR3 loop: CASSFGQAYHDEQFF. The CDR3 nucleotides read TGTGCCAGCAGTTTCGGACAGGCCTACCACGATGAGCAGTTCTTC.

V and J are TRBV5-1 and TRBJ2-7; TRBD1 agrees at 8 bases. The CDR3 runs 14 residues. V gave up 4 bases and J gave up 7 bases; unmatched junction bases: 10. Germline V CDR1 and CDR2: SGHRS, YFSETQ. This CDR3 is CASSPRQGSEEQYF. CDR3 nucleotides: TGCGCCAGCAGCCCCAGACAGGGGTCCGAGGAGCAGTACTTC. Looking up the rest from reference TRBV5-1 and TRBJ2-7 gives the full variable domain: KAGVTQTPRYLIKTRGQQVTLSCSPISGHRSVSWYQQTPGQGLQFLFEYFSETQRNKGNFPGRFSGRQFSNSRSEMNVSTLELGDSALYLCASSPRQGSEEQYFGPGTRLTVT.

This sequence joins TRBV2 and TRBJ2-7, with D maybe TRBD2 (5 bases). From germline, CDR1 is SNHLY and CDR2 FYNNEI. The CDR3 sequence is 15 residues long. V lost 4 bases, J lost 0 bases, and 13 bases lay in between. CDR3 loop: CASSAGLPSSYEQYF. For the CDR3, the DNA is TGTGCCAGCAGTGCCGGACTGCCAAGCTCCTACGAGCAGTACTTC.

The chain carries TRBV10-3 and TRBJ1-1; TRBD1 matches 7 bases. Per germline, CDR1 ENHRY and CDR2 SYGVKD. Unmatched junction bases numbered 8, after V lost 6 bases and J lost 1 base. The CDR3 is 15 residues long. CDR3 nucleotides: TGTGCCATCAGACCGTCCGGGACAGCGAACACTGAAGCTTTCTTT. Translated, it gives CAIRPSGTANTEAFF.

Concerning this clone: A read error may produce the germline difference seen at one junction end. In nucleotides, the CDR3 is TGTGCCAGCAGTCCACCGACTAGCTCCCACGAGCAGTACTTC. Translating gives CASSPPTSSHEQYF. The chain recombines TRBV27 with TRBJ2-7; 7 bases map to TRBD2. This CDR3 region has 14 residues. Germline V CDR1 and CDR2: MNHEY, SMNVEV (reference sequence).